The next 7 T cell receptor beta chains were all read from a single sample in a study of cytomegalovirus exposure and HLA in healthy donors. 60 Vbeta and 13 Jbeta primers were used in PCR. Some clones are missing from TCRdb's copy, which holds only in-frame ones; the method was immunoSEQ multiplex PCR. The sample carries some 170,000 clones, 80% recorded once. Sequenced input: PBMCs. These receptors were obtained from a woman aged 45 to 65 in good health and CMV-seronegative.

V and J are TRBV2 and TRBJ1-6; TRBD1 aligns across 8 bases. CDR3 length equals 14 residues. Germline V gene sequence: CDR1 SNHLY, CDR2 FYNNEI. V trimming: 5 bases; J trimming: 8 bases; junction bases outside the gene matches: 5. In DNA, the CDR3 is TGTGCCAGCAGTCCAATACAGGGGGATTCACCCCTCCACTTT. Its protein is CASSPIQGDSPLHF.

The V and J genes are TRBV30 and TRBJ1-2; D gene ambiguous. CDR1 is GTSNPN and CDR2 is SVGIG in the germline V gene (reference sequence). This CDR3 is built from 13 residues. Trimming took off 1 base at V and 8 bases at J, with 14 bases between the two ends. CDR3 region: CAWSDRERYGYTF. The CDR3 DNA follows: TGTGCCTGGAGTGATAGGGAGAGGTACGGCTACACCTTC.

The gene calls are TRBV6-6 and TRBJ2-1, with 8 bases that match TRBD2. The CDR3 is 15 amino acids. Trimming cost V 6 bases and J 0 bases; bases outside gene matches: 4. CDR1 is MNHNY, CDR2 SVGAGI, per germline (reference sequence). The DNA of the CDR3 is TGTGCCAGCAGCCTCACTAGCGGCTCCTACAATGAGCAGTTCTTC. Translating gives CASSLTSGSYNEQFF.

The CDR3 nucleotides are TGCGCCAGCAGCCAAGGTTCAGGGCCGGGTTCACCCCTCCACTTT. Its translation: CASSQGSGPGSPLHF. The chain combines TRBV4-3 with TRBJ1-6; a possible D gene is TRBD1 (5 bases). The germline CDR1 and CDR2 sequences are LGHNA and YSLEER. V was shortened by 1 base and J by 9 bases, with 13 bases between the two germline ends. This CDR3 comprises 15 residues.

This chain joins TRBV28 and TRBJ1-3; D is perhaps TRBD1 (6 bases). V dropped 6 bases and J dropped 1 base, with 16 bases sitting between them. Germline V CDR1 and CDR2: MDHEN, SYDVKM. This CDR3 spans 16 amino acids. In DNA, the CDR3 is TGTGCCAGCAGCAGGACTGGGACACAGTCTGGAAACACCATATATTTT. It codes for CASSRTGTQSGNTIYF.

V is TRBV5-1 and J is TRBJ1-2; D is unresolved. In germline, CDR1 is SGHRS, CDR2 YFSETQ. V was cut by 2 bases and J by 4 bases, with 15 bases left in between. The length of the CDR3 is 15 residues. CDR3: CASSLAAATVYGYTF. CDR3 DNA sequence: TGCGCCAGCAGCTTAGCAGCGGCTACCGTCTATGGCTACACCTTC. The complete variable domain, with remaining parts taken from reference TRBV5-1 and TRBJ1-2, reads KAGVTQTPRYLIKTRGQQVTLSCSPISGHRSVSWYQQTPGQGLQFLFEYFSETQRNKGNFPGRFSGRQFSNSRSEMNVSTLELGDSALYLCASSLAAATVYGYTFGSGTRLTVV.

Here the CDR3 reads CASRPPGQMNTEAFF. CDR3 DNA: TGTGCCAGCAGGCCACCGGGACAGATGAACACTGAAGCTTTCTTT. The chain uses TRBV28 and TRBJ1-1; 7 positions agree with TRBD1. Germline values: CDR1 MDHEN, CDR2 SYDVKM. The CDR3 loop spans 15 amino acids. The junction had 7 bases not matched to a gene; V was cut back by 6 bases and J by 0 bases.